This T cell receptor beta chain is from a study of cytomegalovirus exposure and HLA in healthy donors. Whole-study findings and limits: Some V segments (TRBV6-2 and TRBV6-3 among them) were excluded as indistinguishable.

The PCR was carried out with 60 Vbeta primers and 13 Jbeta primers. Here immunoSEQ multiplex PCR was the method, and the copy in TCRdb shows in-frame clones only, minus some. Recorded here are approximately 190,000 clones; the top ten clones represent approximately 6.4%. This CDR3 region has 20 residues. V shed 1 base and J 6 bases; nucleotides not matched to a gene: 16. Germline-derived CDR1 and CDR2 are GTSNPN and SVGIG (reference sequence). About this clone: Its antigen is not known.

This clonotype originated in a man aged 25-45 years in good health and CMV-seronegative. Sequenced: PBMCs. The J gene is TRBJ2-2, the V gene TRBV30, with TRBD2 matching 14 bases. The DNA for the CDR3 is TGTGCCTGGAGTGGACCCCCCTCCGGGACTAGCGGGAGATGGGCCGGGGAGCTGTTTTTT. Translation: CAWSGPPSGTSGRWAGELFF. The whole variable domain, remainder taken from reference TRBV30 and TRBJ2-2, is SQTIHQWPATLVQPVGSPLSLECTVEGTSNPNLYWYRQAAGRGLQLLFYSVGIGQISSEVPQNLSASRPQDRQFILSSKKLLLSDSGFYLCAWSGPPSGTSGRWAGELFFGEGSRLTVL.